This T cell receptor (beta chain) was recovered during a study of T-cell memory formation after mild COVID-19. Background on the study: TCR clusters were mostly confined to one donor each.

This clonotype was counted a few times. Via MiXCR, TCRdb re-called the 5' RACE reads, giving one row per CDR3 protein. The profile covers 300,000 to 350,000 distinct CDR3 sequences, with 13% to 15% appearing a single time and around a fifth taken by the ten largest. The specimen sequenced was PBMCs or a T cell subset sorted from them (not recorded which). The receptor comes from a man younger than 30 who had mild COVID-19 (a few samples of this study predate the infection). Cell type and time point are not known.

This chain's CDR3 is CASSLATNTEAFF. The CDR3 bases are TGCGCCAGCAGCTTGGCCACCAACACTGAAGCTTTCTTT. The chain has TRBV5-1 and TRBJ1-1; no reliable D call. V lost 0 bases and J 2 bases, leaving 5 bases between the germline ends. The CDR3 is 13 residues long. Per germline, CDR1 SGHRS and CDR2 YFSETQ.